The 19 T cell receptor beta chains reported below all come from one sample, sequenced in a study of cytomegalovirus exposure and HLA in healthy donors. Use of 60 Vbeta and 13 Jbeta primers characterized the PCR. The method was immunoSEQ multiplex PCR; TCRdb's version includes in-frame clones alone and lacks a portion of them. The table lists roughly 190,000 clones, roughly 77% of them singletons. Sequenced material: PBMCs. The receptors here all came from a woman between 25 and 40 years old in good health and CMV-seropositive.

This chain joins TRBV7-9 and TRBJ2-7; D possibly corresponds to TRBD2 (6 bases). CDR1 is SEHNR, CDR2 FQNEAQ, per germline (reference sequence). The CDR3 has 16 amino acids. V was cut by 6 bases and J by 0 bases, with 18 bases left in between. The chain's CDR3 is CASSFPGTYGSYEQYF. The CDR3, as DNA: TGTGCCAGCAGTTTCCCCGGGACTTACGGCTCCTACGAGCAGTACTTC.

A single count supports this clone. This rearrangement joins TRBV6-1 to TRBJ2-3, with D possibly being TRBD1 (5 bases). The CDR3 spans 14 residues. Germline V lookup: CDR1 MNHNS, CDR2 SASEGT. The V end was cut by 0 bases, the J end by 5 bases, with 9 bases between. This CDR3 reads CASSEAWGVDTQYF. The CDR3 nucleotides are TGTGCCAGCAGTGAAGCTTGGGGCGTAGATACGCAGTATTTT.

This clone was recorded a few times. This chain joins TRBV27 and TRBJ2-1, with 13 bases aligning to TRBD2. This CDR3 has 15 residues. With V trimmed by 4 bases and J by 7 bases, 4 bases remained unmatched. Germline values: CDR1 MNHEY, CDR2 SMNVEV (reference sequence). Here the CDR3 reads CASSSLAGGGNEQFF. The CDR3 DNA reads as TGTGCCAGCAGTTCACTAGCGGGAGGGGGAAATGAGCAGTTCTTC.

The gene calls are TRBV6-1 and TRBJ1-5, with a weak D call TRBD1 (5 bases). Germline V CDR1 and CDR2: MNHNS, SASEGT. The CDR3 extends over 17 amino acids. V shed 2 bases and J shed 0 bases, with 14 bases lying between them. Here the CDR3 reads CASSEWGVGPSNQPQHF. CDR3 nucleotide sequence: TGTGCCAGCAGTGAATGGGGGGTAGGGCCTAGCAATCAGCCCCAGCATTTT.

J is TRBJ1-2 and V is TRBV27, with 7 bases identical to TRBD1. The CDR3 has 14 amino acids. The V gene end was trimmed by 2 bases and the J gene end by 6 bases; junction bases not matched to a gene: 6. Per germline, CDR1 MNHEY and CDR2 SMNVEV (reference sequence). The CDR3 sequence is CASSLLYTGDGYTF. DNA for the CDR3: TGTGCCAGCAGTTTACTCTATACAGGGGATGGCTACACCTTC.

The chain recombines TRBV7-9 with TRBJ2-5; D is possibly TRBD1 (6 bases). The CDR3 spans 13 residues. The V gene lost 6 bases and the J gene lost 1 base, with 9 bases spanning the gap. Per the germline V gene, CDR1 is SEHNR and CDR2 is FQNEAQ (reference sequence). This CDR3 is CASRQGLQETQYF. CDR3 DNA: TGTGCCAGCAGGCAGGGGCTCCAAGAGACCCAGTACTTC.

The chain is built from TRBV5-1 and TRBJ2-2; 10 positions match TRBD2. Unmatched junction bases numbered 8, after V lost 3 bases and J lost 6 bases. This CDR3 has 16 residues. Looked up from germline, CDR1 is SGHRS and CDR2 is YFSETQ. CDR3 loop: CASSSQREGRAGELFF. The DNA of the CDR3 is TGCGCCAGCAGCTCCCAGCGGGAGGGCCGGGCCGGGGAGCTGTTTTTT.

The J gene is TRBJ2-5, the V gene TRBV5-1, with D perhaps matching TRBD2 (5 bases). Trimming took off 4 bases at V and 3 bases at J, with 13 bases between the two ends. This CDR3 region has 14 residues. Per germline, CDR1 SGHRS and CDR2 YFSETQ. CDR3 in amino acids: CASSPGLVEETQYF. The CDR3 nucleotides are TGCGCCAGCAGCCCGGGGTTAGTCGAAGAGACCCAGTACTTC.

The V and J genes are TRBV5-4 and TRBJ2-5, with TRBD1 identical over 8 bases. The CDR3 length is 14 residues. The germline gives CDR1 SGHNT, CDR2 YYREEE (reference sequence). The V segment lost 3 bases and the J segment 5 bases; nucleotides outside the gene matches: 6. This CDR3 is CASSYLTGDETQYF. For the CDR3, the DNA is TGTGCCAGCAGCTACCTGACAGGGGATGAGACCCAGTACTTC.

This chain uses TRBV5-1 with TRBJ1-4; TRBD1 is a possible D gene (5 bases). The V end was cut by 4 bases, the J end by 7 bases, with 14 bases between. Germline CDR1 SGHRS, CDR2 YFSETQ. The CDR3 sequence is 14 residues long. For the CDR3, the DNA is TGCGCCAGCAGCCCCGGGGGATTGAGTGAAAAACTGTTTTTT. Protein product: CASSPGGLSEKLFF.

This chain links TRBV6-4 with TRBJ2-1; 7 bases map to TRBD2. The CDR3 has 18 residues. Looked up from germline, CDR1 is MRHNA and CDR2 is SNTAGT. J was trimmed by 0 bases and V by 5 bases; bases with no gene match: 13. This CDR3 reads CASSPRAGSFYSYNEQFF. The CDR3 coding sequence is TGTGCCAGCAGTCCCCGAGCGGGATCATTTTACTCCTACAATGAGCAGTTCTTC.

The chain joins TRBV4-1 to TRBJ2-1; TRBD2 matches 7 bases. The V gene's germline CDR1 is MGHRA and CDR2 YSYEKL. V was pared by 3 bases and J by 8 bases, with 4 bases of the junction left unmatched. The CDR3 is made up of 13 amino acids. This CDR3 is CASSQREFYEQFF. DNA of the CDR3: TGCGCCAGCAGCCAGCGGGAGTTCTATGAGCAGTTCTTC.

The chain employs TRBV13 and TRBJ2-1; the match to TRBD2 covers 11 bases. There are 18 residues in the CDR3. CDR1 and CDR2 (germline): PRHDT, FYEKMQ (reference sequence). Trimming cost V 2 bases and J 6 bases; bases outside gene matches: 12. The CDR3 bases are TGTGCCAGCAGCTTAAAACGACTACTAGCGGGAGAATCCAATGAGCAGTTCTTC. It codes for CASSLKRLLAGESNEQFF.

The chain links TRBV2 to TRBJ2-7, with D tentatively TRBD1 (6 bases). Trimming removed 10 bases at V and 2 bases at J, with 15 bases between. Germline V CDR1 and CDR2: SNHLY, FYNNEI. The CDR3 consists of 13 residues. For the CDR3, the DNA is TGTGCCATCTCGAGACAGGCGGCCTACGAGCAGTACTTC. The encoded protein is CAISRQAAYEQYF.

Turning to this clone: The junction shows a germline mismatch at one end, possibly a read error. In the same sample, other DNA sequences code for this CDR3. The V gene is TRBV7-7, the J gene TRBJ2-7; D might be TRBD2 (7 bases). In germline, CDR1 is SSHAT, CDR2 FNYEAQ (reference sequence). The CDR3 totals 13 residues. The CDR3: CASSLGGDYEQYF. CDR3 in DNA: TGTGCTAGCAGCTTAGGGGGGGACTACGAGCAGTACTTC.

The rearrangement uses TRBV25-1 and TRBJ2-2, with 9 bases that match TRBD1. Germline CDR1 and CDR2: MGHDK and SYGVNS. CDR3 length equals 14 residues. V was pared by 8 bases and J by 6 bases, with 7 bases of the junction left unmatched. The CDR3 nucleotides read TGTGCCAGCGGAAAGACAGGGGGTCCCGGGGAGCTGTTTTTT. It encodes CASGKTGGPGELFF.

The chain couples TRBV4-1 to TRBJ1-2, with a possible D match to TRBD1 (5 bases). The CDR3 has 16 amino acids. Trimming removed 0 bases at V and 4 bases at J, with 15 bases between. Germline CDR1 and CDR2: MGHRA and YSYEKL. The CDR3 is CASSQEGQGLGYGYTF. The CDR3 bases are TGCGCCAGCAGCCAAGAGGGTCAGGGTTTGGGCTATGGCTACACCTTC.

The gene calls are TRBV19 and TRBJ2-1; no clear D gene. This CDR3 comprises 16 residues. CDR1 LNHDA and CDR2 SQIVND come from the germline V gene (reference sequence). V lost 5 bases to trimming and J lost 0 bases, with 14 bases between them. CDR3 sequence: CASSVYPSDSYNEQFF. The CDR3 nucleotides read TGTGCCAGTAGTGTTTACCCTAGTGACTCCTACAATGAGCAGTTCTTC.

V and J are TRBV6-1 and TRBJ1-1, with D possibly being TRBD1 (5 bases). Germline V gene lookup returns CDR1 MNHNS and CDR2 SASEGT. CDR3 length: 15 amino acids. Trimming cost V 4 bases and J 0 bases, with 12 bases left between them. The DNA of the CDR3 is TGTGCCAGCAGTGGGCCTCGGGGGATGAACACTGAAGCTTTCTTT. This encodes CASSGPRGMNTEAFF.